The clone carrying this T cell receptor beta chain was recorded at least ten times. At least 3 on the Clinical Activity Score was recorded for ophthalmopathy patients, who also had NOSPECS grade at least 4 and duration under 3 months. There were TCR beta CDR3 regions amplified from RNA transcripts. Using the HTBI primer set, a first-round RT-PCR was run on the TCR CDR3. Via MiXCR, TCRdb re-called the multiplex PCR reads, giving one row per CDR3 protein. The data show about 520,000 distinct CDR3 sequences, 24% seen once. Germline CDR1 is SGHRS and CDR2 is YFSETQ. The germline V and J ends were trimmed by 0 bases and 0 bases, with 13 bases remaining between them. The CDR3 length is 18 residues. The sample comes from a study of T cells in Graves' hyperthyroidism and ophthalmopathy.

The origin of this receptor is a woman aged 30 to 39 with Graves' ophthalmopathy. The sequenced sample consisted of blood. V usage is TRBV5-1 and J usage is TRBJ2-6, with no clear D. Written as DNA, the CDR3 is TGCGCCAGCAGCTTGGGGCCTGACGGGTACTCTGGGGCCAACGTCCTGACTTTC. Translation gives CASSLGPDGYSGANVLTF.